This TCR beta chain was recovered during a study of blood T cells in healthy people across ages. Broader study findings: Versus aged donors, long-lived donors had higher diversity and more naive CD4+ cells. Roughly linearly, TCR beta diversity per million T cells fell as age increased.

CDR3 length: 15 amino acids. The V end was cut by 0 bases, the J end by 4 bases, with 12 bases between. Germline V gene lookup returns CDR1 MNHEY and CDR2 SMNVEV (reference sequence). With a J-beta primer mix and a sample-barcoded 5' primer, a second PCR ran 7 to 11 cycles. TCRdb redid the calling of the 5' RACE reads with MiXCR, one entry per CDR3 protein. The table has approximately 800,000 distinct CDR3 sequences, 62% seen once. The count of this clonotype is one. The antigen remains unidentified. Isolation recovered at least 6.5 million PBMCs from every sample. The receptor comes from a man aged 25 to 40 in good health. The source material was blood. The chain is built from TRBV27 and TRBJ1-2; D is possibly TRBD1 (5 bases). The CDR3 DNA reads as TGTGCCAGCAGTTTATCGGTCAGGGATGGCTATGGCTACACCTTC. The encoded protein is CASSLSVRDGYGYTF.